What follows describes a single T cell receptor beta chain. The antigen remains undetermined. This CDR3 region has 13 residues. The germline V gene encodes CDR1 SSHAT and CDR2 FNYEAQ (reference sequence). Unmatched junction bases numbered 4, after V lost 4 bases and J lost 6 bases. About 2 micrograms of genomic DNA from cryopreserved PBMCs went into TCR beta libraries. The assay was immunoSEQ multiplex PCR, and TCRdb's table has in-frame clones only and misses some. Here the sample spans about 97,000 clones, around 80% being singletons. The sample originates from a study of cytotoxic CD8 clonotypes in ibrutinib-treated CLL. Overall study results and limits: At baseline, clonality was higher than in age-matched healthy donors and correlated with CD8+ counts. Sustained-remission patients were sampled at different times than progressing patients were.

The sample here was PBMCs, taken after 12 months of ibrutinib treatment. The sequence derives from a human donor with chronic lymphocytic leukemia. This rearrangement joins TRBV7-7 to TRBJ2-7, with 9 bases lining up with TRBD1. The CDR3 region is CASSSGQGTEQYF. As DNA, the CDR3 is TGTGCCAGCAGCTCGGGACAGGGTACCGAGCAGTACTTC.